This TCR beta chain stems from a study of blood T cell repertoires in COVID-19 (TCRdb year 2020). Some background on the complete study: Collaborator samples came from the United States, Italy and Spain and covered acute and convalescent phases of COVID-19. The samples were drawn from two sources: the first 160 participants of the ongoing ImmuneRACE study, and over 1,000 subjects contributed by 6 global collaborators. The dataset comprised deeply sampled blood TCRbeta repertoires from subjects exposed to, actively infected with, or recovered from COVID-19. The repertoires were released in a freely available public database meant as a resource for research on the immune response to SARS-CoV-2. The prospective study material was composed of cDNA or gDNA derived from T cells, B-cell-depleted T cells, or PBMCs. Where available, HLA class I and class II types were taken from metadata supplied by the sample provider and were not determined by assay-based typing. The sample metadata nearly always contained a de-identified subject ID, COVID-19 status, age in years and sex. General study outcomes and caveats: How much clinical and demographic metadata was included differed by source and by participant, and the metadata was provided uncurated.

Spanning cysteine to phenylalanine, the CDR3 consists of 14 amino acids. Only the CDR3 DNA stays, 42 bases, in frame from base 1. The junction shows trimming of 2 bases on V and 1 base on J, plus 9 bases between the germline ends. Reading the germline V gene gives CDR1 MNHEY and CDR2 SVGAGI. At one collaborating source in Seattle, patients were enrolled during active infection and were followed longitudinally through the course of disease. Collaborating institutions collected whole blood in K2EDTA tubes following their own protocols. For TCRbeta analysis, collaborator samples were shipped as frozen whole blood, as isolated PBMCs, or as DNA extracted from either sample type. The sample holds one count of this clone. It has no known antigen specificity. Within one base of it there is no much larger clone, and no base qualities were kept. The sample holds other DNA sequences that translate to the same CDR3.

TCRbeta CDR3 regions were amplified from genomic DNA by means of the immunoSEQ Assay, a bias-controlled multiplex PCR. Concerning the study's data processing: The number of nucleated cells in each sample was estimated from the amplification of reference gene primers within the assay. To quantify the absolute abundance of each unique TCRbeta CDR3 rearrangement, sequence reads were collapsed and filtered. For each sample, productive Simpson clonality was calculated by taking the square root of Simpson's diversity index across productive rearrangements. Drawn from immuneACCESS, this table holds only the in-frame rearrangements with V and J called that TCRdb kept. Clones are partly lost; checked studies trace under half to an unresolved V gene and leave the rest unexplained. The D gene and trimming were derived from the DNA, and the V and J assignments and clone size from that table. This sample is represented by over 200,000 clones; 65% to 85% of them were singletons. The biggest ten clones account for over 0.95% of the sample.

Specimen: peripheral blood. This clonotype was sampled from a woman in her twenties or thirties with COVID-19, enrolled during active disease. The chain is made from TRBV6-5 and TRBJ2-7, with no confidently assigned D gene. The CDR3 protein sequence reads: CASSYSERSYEQYF. At the DNA level, the sequence is TGTGCCAGCAGTTACAGTGAGCGATCCTACGAGCAGTACTTC.